The 32 T cell receptor beta chains presented below share a single source sample, sequenced in a study of early T cells in non-severe SARS-CoV-2 infection. MiXCR, applied by TCRdb to the 5' RACE reads, yields one record per CDR3 protein. The sample includes about 84,000 distinct CDR3 sequences, 9.5% to 13% seen only once; the top ten take less than 3%. The source material was whole blood. These receptor sequences come from an adult who was a healthcare worker with PCR-confirmed SARS-CoV-2 infection or an uninfected control (not recorded which).

This clonotype was picked up many times. The chain couples TRBV7-9 to TRBJ1-2; D is unclear. Germline V CDR1 and CDR2: SEHNR, FQNEAQ (reference sequence). The CDR3 is made up of 13 amino acids. V lost 3 bases and J 9 bases, leaving 14 bases between the germline ends. CDR3 sequence (DNA): TGTGCCAGCAGCTTTCCTACGACCACTCGCTACACCTTC. Amino acids: CASSFPTTTRYTF.

This clonotype came up a few times. The chain links TRBV5-1 to TRBJ1-6; TRBD1 is a possible D gene (5 bases). The CDR3 has 15 amino acids. Germline CDR1 SGHRS, CDR2 YFSETQ. Trimming left V 5 bases short and J 8 bases short, with 17 bases between. The CDR3 DNA follows: TGCGCCAGCAGTAACCGCCCGATAGGGGATTCACCCCTCCACTTT. The encoded protein is CASSNRPIGDSPLHF.

The chain is built from TRBV5-4 and TRBJ1-2; D might be TRBD1 (5 bases). The CDR3 contains 15 residues. V gave up 6 bases and J gave up 4 bases, with 19 bases separating them. Germline assignment: CDR1 SGHNT and CDR2 YYREEE (reference sequence). CDR3 residues: CASTDETDRFYGYTF. CDR3 DNA: TGTGCCAGCACCGACGAGACAGACCGTTTCTATGGCTACACCTTC.

This clonotype occurred many times. J is TRBJ2-1 and V is TRBV27; 13 nucleotides agree with TRBD2. CDR1 and CDR2 (germline): MNHEY, SMNVEV (reference sequence). V gave up 5 bases and J gave up 4 bases; unmatched junction bases: 8. The CDR3 sequence is 17 residues long. The CDR3 DNA is TGTGCCAGCAGTCCGACGACTAGCGGGAGGTATTACAATGAGCAGTTCTTC. Translating gives CASSPTTSGRYYNEQFF.

Ten or more counts support this clonotype. The chain has TRBV20-1 and TRBJ2-5, with D possibly being TRBD1 or TRBD2 (5 bases each). From germline, CDR1 is DFQATT and CDR2 SNEGSKA (reference sequence). This CDR3 is built from 14 residues. V lost 1 base, J lost 5 bases, and 14 bases lay in between. The CDR3 loop is CSARGGTLWETQYF. In DNA, the CDR3 is TGCAGTGCTAGAGGGGGGACGCTTTGGGAGACCCAGTACTTC.

This clonotype was found many times. The chain has TRBV3-1 and TRBJ2-1; D is ambiguous. With 1 base removed from V and 10 bases from J, the gap between germline ends came to 5 bases. The CDR3 extends over 11 amino acids. Germline V gene sequence: CDR1 LGHDT, CDR2 YNNKEL (reference sequence). Written as DNA, the CDR3 is TGTGCCAGCAGCCAAGTCACCGAGCAGTTCTTC. Its translation is CASSQVTEQFF.

This clonotype was counted many times. This chain joins TRBV13 and TRBJ2-4; weak D call: TRBD1 (6 bases). The CDR3 is made up of 19 amino acids. Trimming removed 2 bases from V and 0 bases from J, with 20 bases in between. Germline V CDR1 and CDR2: PRHDT, FYEKMQ (reference sequence). The CDR3 coding sequence is TGTGCCAGCAGCTTAATAGGGGTTACAGGGCCTATAGCCAAAAACATTCAGTACTTC. This sequence encodes CASSLIGVTGPIAKNIQYF.

The chain links TRBV20-1 to TRBJ2-7; D perhaps matches TRBD2 (6 bases). The CDR3 is 13 amino acids. The germline V gene encodes CDR1 DFQATT and CDR2 SNEGSKA (reference sequence). Deletions cut 4 bases from V and 0 bases from J, with 10 bases between. The DNA of the CDR3 is TGCAGTGCTACGGGGGAGAACTCCTACGAGCAGTACTTC. Translation: CSATGENSYEQYF.

At least ten counts were recorded for this clonotype. The V and J genes are TRBV5-1 and TRBJ1-6; 7 positions match TRBD1. CDR1 and CDR2 from the germline V gene are SGHRS and YFSETQ. CDR3 size: 18 residues. V shed 0 bases, J shed 3 bases, and the junction held 9 bases outside the gene matches. This CDR3 reads CASSLAGQAPDYNSPLHF. CDR3 nucleotide sequence: TGCGCCAGCAGCTTGGCCGGACAGGCCCCGGACTATAATTCACCCCTCCACTTT. Filled out from reference TRBV5-1 and TRBJ1-6, the complete variable domain reads KAGVTQTPRYLIKTRGQQVTLSCSPISGHRSVSWYQQTPGQGLQFLFEYFSETQRNKGNFPGRFSGRQFSNSRSEMNVSTLELGDSALYLCASSLAGQAPDYNSPLHFGNGTRLTVT.

Points on this clonotype: A clone one base away is much larger, so this may be a read error. This chain joins TRBV7-6 and TRBJ2-5; 8 positions match TRBD1. The germline CDR1 and CDR2 sequences are SGHVS and FNYEAQ. The length of the CDR3 is 15 residues. The CDR3 sequence: CVSSLFRGQEETQYF. The CDR3 DNA is TGTGTCAGCAGCTTATTCAGGGGGCAGGAAGAGACCCAGTACTTC. Looking up the rest from reference TRBV7-6 and TRBJ2-5 gives the full variable domain: GAGVSQSPRYKVTKRGQDVALRCDPISGHVSLYWYRQALGQGPEFLTYFNYEAQQDKSGLPNDRFSAERPEGSISTLTIQRTEQRDSAMYRCVSSLFRGQEETQYFGPGTRLLVL.

This clonotype has more than one count but fewer than ten. The chain carries TRBV5-1 and TRBJ2-4; 9 nucleotides agree with TRBD1. Germline V CDR1 and CDR2: SGHRS, YFSETQ. Trimming at V came to 4 bases and at J to 2 bases, leaving 7 bases not matched to a gene. This CDR3 comprises 16 residues. The CDR3 is CASSEQGAATKNIQYF. DNA for the CDR3: TGCGCCAGCAGCGAACAGGGGGCAGCGACCAAAAACATTCAGTACTTC.

Only a few counts were recorded for this clonotype. This chain uses TRBV3-1 with TRBJ1-2; 8 bases are a match to TRBD1. This CDR3 spans 13 amino acids. The germline V gene has CDR1 LGHDT and CDR2 YNNKEL (reference sequence). Trimming cost V 6 bases and J 4 bases; bases outside gene matches: 4. The CDR3 bases are TGTGCCAGCAGAGGTGACAGGGGCTATGGCTACACCTTC. It encodes CASRGDRGYGYTF.

The CDR3 loop is CATSSRDRGLGETQYF. CDR3 bases: TGTGCCACCTCCTCCCGGGACAGGGGGCTTGGAGAGACCCAGTACTTC. V and J are TRBV19 and TRBJ2-5; the match to TRBD1 covers 12 bases. In germline, CDR1 is LNHDA, CDR2 SQIVND (reference sequence). CDR3 length equals 16 residues. Trimming at V came to 10 bases and at J to 4 bases, leaving 13 bases not matched to a gene.

A few counts support this clonotype. The CDR3 DNA reads TGCGCCAGCAGCCAAGTAACCCTAGCGGTCACAGATACGCAGTATTTT. Its translation is CASSQVTLAVTDTQYF. This chain joins TRBV4-1 and TRBJ2-3; TRBD2 matches 7 bases. V was clipped by 1 base and J by 2 bases; unmatched bases: 6. This CDR3 has 16 amino acids. CDR1 MGHRA and CDR2 YSYEKL come from the germline V gene.

This clonotype has ten or more counts. The rearrangement uses TRBV20-1 and TRBJ1-6; possibly TRBD1 for D (6 bases). Germline lookup yields CDR1 DFQATT and CDR2 SNEGSKA (reference sequence). V was shortened by 4 bases and J by 6 bases, with 22 bases between the two germline ends. This CDR3 is 17 amino acids long. DNA of the CDR3: TGCAGTGCTACAAAAACAGGAGGGGGTCCTATTAATTCACCCCTCCACTTT. It translates to CSATKTGGGPINSPLHF.

This clonotype has at least ten counts. The CDR3 loop is CASSSRGGYDEQFF. In nucleotides, the CDR3 is TGTGCCAGCAGTTCTAGAGGGGGTTACGATGAGCAGTTCTTC. The chain is built from TRBV7-6 and TRBJ2-1, with D tentatively TRBD1 (6 bases). Trimming stripped 6 bases from V and 8 bases from J, with 17 bases between. CDR1 SGHVS and CDR2 FNYEAQ come from the germline V gene. The CDR3 is 14 residues long.

This clonotype was seen ten or more times. V and J are TRBV10-2 and TRBJ2-7, with TRBD1 matching 10 bases. V shed 8 bases and J 3 bases; nucleotides not matched to a gene: 1. The germline CDR1 and CDR2 sequences are WSHSY and SAAADI. The CDR3 runs to 12 residues. The CDR3 DNA follows: TGCGCCAGCTGGACAGGGGGCTACGAGCAGTACTTC. As protein: CASWTGGYEQYF.

This clonotype has only a few counts. V and J are TRBV6-5 and TRBJ2-1; possibly TRBD1 for D (6 bases). The CDR3 is 13 amino acids. Germline V CDR1 and CDR2: MNHEY, SVGAGI. With 6 bases removed from V and 9 bases from J, the gap between germline ends came to 15 bases. The CDR3 here is CASSHLPGAEQFF. Here the CDR3 DNA reads TGTGCCAGCAGCCACCTCCCAGGGGCTGAGCAGTTCTTC.

This clonotype was observed at least ten times. The chain couples TRBV6-2 or TRBV6-3 to TRBJ2-1, with D tentatively TRBD1 (5 bases). The V and J ends lost 3 bases and 9 bases respectively, with 21 bases between them. The CDR3 has 16 amino acids. CDR1 MNHEY and CDR2 SVGEGT come from the germline V gene. The CDR3 coding sequence is TGTGCCAGCAGTTATACATACGACCCCAGGGCCGGTGAGCAGTTCTTC. Amino acids: CASSYTYDPRAGEQFF.

This clonotype has only a few counts. The chain recombines TRBV18 with TRBJ2-1; D perhaps matches TRBD1 (5 bases). The V end was cut by 1 base, the J end by 6 bases, with 16 bases between. Germline values: CDR1 KGHSH, CDR2 LQKENI. The CDR3 length is 16 residues. CDR3 nucleotide sequence: TGTGCCAGCTCACCACGGGGCAGGGATCTTGGCAATGAGCAGTTCTTC. Amino acid sequence: CASSPRGRDLGNEQFF.

This clonotype has just a few counts. The V and J genes are TRBV5-5 and TRBJ2-3, with 11 nucleotides matching TRBD2. The V and J ends lost 0 bases and 8 bases, in that order; junction bases with no gene match: 5. CDR3 length equals 15 residues. Germline values: CDR1 SGHKS, CDR2 YYEKEE (reference sequence). CDR3 nucleotides: TGTGCCAGCAGCTTGGGTAGCGGGGGGGCACTTACGCAGTATTTT. It specifies CASSLGSGGALTQYF.

The chain has TRBV3-1 and TRBJ2-7, with 8 bases lining up with TRBD1. V gave up 6 bases and J gave up 3 bases; unmatched junction bases: 4. The germline V gene encodes CDR1 LGHDT and CDR2 YNNKEL (reference sequence). The CDR3 has 13 amino acids. CDR3 nucleotide sequence: TGTGCCAGCAGTAGAGGACAGGGCTACGAGCAGTACTTC. Translating gives CASSRGQGYEQYF.

Ten or more counts support this clonotype. The chain couples TRBV19 to TRBJ2-5; 15 positions agree with TRBD2. Germline-derived CDR1 and CDR2 are LNHDA and SQIVND (reference sequence). The CDR3 sequence is 17 residues long. The ends lost 7 bases at V and 6 bases at J; junction bases unmatched: 12. CDR3 loop: CASNTPGTSGGSQTQYF. The CDR3, as DNA: TGTGCCAGTAACACACCCGGGACTAGCGGGGGGTCACAGACCCAGTACTTC.

In its sample, this clonotype was seen many times. This chain links TRBV12-3 or TRBV12-4 with TRBJ2-1, with 8 bases lining up with TRBD1. This CDR3 is built from 13 residues. With V trimmed by 6 bases and J by 7 bases, 5 bases remained unmatched. The CDR3 protein is CASRNRGMNEQFF. CDR3 in DNA: TGTGCCAGCAGAAACAGGGGGATGAATGAGCAGTTCTTC.

This clonotype came up a few times. J is TRBJ1-1 and V is TRBV28, with TRBD1 matching over 9 bases. Germline CDR1 is MDHEN and CDR2 is SYDVKM. V lost 6 bases to trimming and J lost 7 bases; unmatched junction nucleotides: 9. The CDR3 length is 14 residues. CDR3 sequence: CASRTRDREDEAFF. The CDR3 DNA reads TGTGCCAGCAGGACTCGGGACAGGGAAGATGAAGCTTTCTTT.

In this sample, this clonotype turned up many times. The rearrangement links TRBV28 to TRBJ2-4; D is unresolved. V shed 5 bases and J shed 0 bases, with 8 bases lying between them. Germline V gene data show CDR1 as MDHEN and CDR2 as SYDVKM. The CDR3 runs to 14 residues. Here the CDR3 DNA reads TGTGCCAGCAGTCCAGACCAAGCCAAAAACATTCAGTACTTC. It is translated as CASSPDQAKNIQYF.

Many counts were recorded for this clonotype. The DNA for the CDR3 is TGTGCCAGCAGCTTAGCGGGTGGGGGGCCTAATTCACCCCTCCACTTT. It specifies CASSLAGGGPNSPLHF. The rearrangement links TRBV7-9 to TRBJ1-6, with TRBD1 as a possible D gene (6 bases). The V and J ends lost 0 bases and 6 bases respectively, with 12 bases between them. The CDR3 spans 16 residues. Looked up from germline, CDR1 is SEHNR and CDR2 is FQNEAQ (reference sequence).

This chain links TRBV5-5 with TRBJ2-7, with a tentative D call TRBD2 (5 bases). Germline V gene sequence: CDR1 SGHKS, CDR2 YYEKEE (reference sequence). The V gene lost 6 bases and the J gene lost 0 bases, with 13 bases spanning the gap. This CDR3 spans 14 amino acids. DNA of the CDR3: TGTGCCAGCACCGAGGGTGGCGGCTCCTACGAGCAGTACTTC. Protein sequence: CASTEGGGSYEQYF.

This clonotype has only one observation. This chain joins TRBV14 and TRBJ1-1; a weak D match, TRBD1 (5 bases). The germline V gene has CDR1 SGHDN and CDR2 FVKESK. The CDR3 contains 13 residues. Deletions cut 0 bases from V and 8 bases from J, with 10 bases between. The CDR3 loop is CASSQDLWTEAFF. In nucleotides, the CDR3 is TGTGCCAGCAGCCAAGATCTTTGGACAGAAGCTTTCTTT.

This clonotype was seen at least ten times. The chain carries TRBV10-2 and TRBJ2-7; 8 bases are shared with TRBD2. The V segment lost 5 bases and the J segment 4 bases; nucleotides outside the gene matches: 10. The CDR3 covers 15 residues. Germline CDR1 is WSHSY and CDR2 is SAAADI. CDR3 loop: CASSKLSGARYEQYF. The CDR3 bases are TGCGCCAGCAGTAAACTTAGCGGGGCTAGGTACGAGCAGTACTTC.

The rearrangement uses TRBV27 and TRBJ1-6; D is unresolved. Germline V CDR1 and CDR2: MNHEY, SMNVEV (reference sequence). V shed 3 bases and J shed 7 bases, with 16 bases lying between them. This CDR3 has 16 amino acids. The CDR3 reads CASSFLPLALNSPLHF. The CDR3 DNA is TGTGCCAGCAGTTTCCTACCACTGGCTCTAAATTCACCCCTCCACTTT.

This clonotype has only a few counts. One end of the junction fails to match germline, which may point to a read error. J is TRBJ2-5 and V is TRBV7-7, with D tentatively TRBD1 or TRBD2 (5 bases each). CDR3 size: 14 residues. Germline V gene data show CDR1 as SSHAT and CDR2 as FNYEAQ (reference sequence). This chain's CDR3 is CASSLGPGPETQYF. CDR3 coding DNA: TGTGCTAGCAGCTTAGGACCGGGACCGGAGACCCAGTACTTC.